The rows below give T cell receptor beta chains drawn from one sample of a study of cytomegalovirus exposure and HLA in healthy donors. Generated by immunoSEQ multiplex PCR, the TCRdb table keeps only in-frame clones and is missing some. This repertoire includes about 150,000 clones. Sequencing used PBMCs. The receptors come from a woman in her 50s in good health and CMV-seronegative. Both conserved end residues are part of each CDR3. D genes are given only for firm matches.

v_call: TRBV5-6; j_call: TRBJ1-5; d_call: .; cdr3_nt: TGTGCCAGCAGCTCGCGGGCCAGCCAAAATCAGCCCCAGCATTTT; cdr3_aa: CASSSRASQNQPQHF
v_call: TRBV7-2; j_call: TRBJ2-3; d_call: .; cdr3_nt: TGTGCCAGCAGCTTAGCGAGGCAGACAGATACGCAGTATTTT; cdr3_aa: CASSLARQTDTQYF
v_call: TRBV30; j_call: TRBJ2-1; d_call: .; cdr3_nt: TGTGCCTGGAGTTTGAGCGGGCGGAATGAGCAGTTCTTC; cdr3_aa: CAWSLSGRNEQFF
v_call: TRBV9; j_call: TRBJ2-1; d_call: TRBD2; cdr3_nt: TGTGCCAGCAGCGCTAGCGGGGTTTACAATGAGCAGTTCTTC; cdr3_aa: CASSASGVYNEQFF
v_call: TRBV4-1; j_call: TRBJ1-1; d_call: .; cdr3_nt: TGCGCCAGCAGCCAAGATACGGGAAACACTGAAGCTTTCTTT; cdr3_aa: CASSQDTGNTEAFF
v_call: TRBV5-1; j_call: TRBJ1-2; d_call: TRBD1; cdr3_nt: TGCGCCAGCAGCCCGGTCTCGACAGGGCTCAACTATGGCTACACCTTC; cdr3_aa: CASSPVSTGLNYGYTF
v_call: TRBV29-1; j_call: TRBJ2-3; d_call: .; cdr3_nt: TGCAGCGCCCCAACAGAGGGAGGGGGGGCAGATACGCAGTATTTT; cdr3_aa: CSAPTEGGGADTQYF
v_call: TRBV7-9; j_call: TRBJ1-2; d_call: .; cdr3_nt: TGTGCCAGCAGCTTATTTACAGCCTATGGCTACACCTTC; cdr3_aa: CASSLFTAYGYTF
v_call: TRBV7-8; j_call: TRBJ1-2; d_call: .; cdr3_nt: TGTGCCAGCAGCCGATCACCATCACAGGATTCGGATGGCTACACCTTC; cdr3_aa: CASSRSPSQDSDGYTF
v_call: TRBV5-4; j_call: TRBJ2-7; d_call: .; cdr3_nt: TGTGCCAGCAGCTTGCACAACAGGGACGAGCAGTACTTC; cdr3_aa: CASSLHNRDEQYF
v_call: TRBV5-1; j_call: TRBJ1-2; d_call: .; cdr3_nt: TGCGCCAGCAGCTTGGGACAGGTTAACTATGGCTACACCTTC; cdr3_aa: CASSLGQVNYGYTF
v_call: TRBV7-2; j_call: TRBJ2-5; d_call: TRBD1; cdr3_nt: TGTGCCAGCAGCTCCAGACCAGGGGGCGGGGAGACCCAGTACTTC; cdr3_aa: CASSSRPGGGETQYF
v_call: TRBV28; j_call: TRBJ2-6; d_call: .; cdr3_nt: TGTGCCAGCAGTTTTTGGCAGTCCCTTCGCTCTGGGGCCAACGTCCTGACTTTC; cdr3_aa: CASSFWQSLRSGANVLTF
v_call: TRBV12-5; j_call: TRBJ1-5; d_call: TRBD1; cdr3_nt: TGTGCTAGTGGTTTGTCCCGACAGGGGGTACAGCCCCAGCATTTT; cdr3_aa: CASGLSRQGVQPQHF
v_call: TRBV28; j_call: TRBJ2-7; d_call: TRBD2; cdr3_nt: TGTGCCAGCAGTCCGGGACTAGCGGTTCATCGGCAGTACTTC; cdr3_aa: CASSPGLAVHRQYF
v_call: TRBV29-1; j_call: TRBJ2-3; d_call: TRBD2; cdr3_nt: TGCAGCGTTGAAGTAGGCGGGAGAACAGATACGCAGTATTTT; cdr3_aa: CSVEVGGRTDTQYF
v_call: TRBV7-6; j_call: TRBJ2-3; d_call: .; cdr3_nt: TGTGCCAGCAGCTTTAGACAGGCCATCACAGATACGCAGTATTTT; cdr3_aa: CASSFRQAITDTQYF
v_call: TRBV30; j_call: TRBJ1-5; d_call: TRBD1; cdr3_nt: TGTGCCTGGAGTCCGGGACAGGTTTTTAGTCAGCCCCAGCATTTT; cdr3_aa: CAWSPGQVFSQPQHF
v_call: TRBV9; j_call: TRBJ1-2; d_call: .; cdr3_nt: TGTGCCAGCAGCGGCCAGATCTATGGCTACACCTTC; cdr3_aa: CASSGQIYGYTF
v_call: TRBV6-5; j_call: TRBJ1-5; d_call: .; cdr3_nt: TGTGCCAGCGCCCCAGGGCCCCCTAATCAGCCCCAGCATTTT; cdr3_aa: CASAPGPPNQPQHF
v_call: TRBV5-1; j_call: TRBJ2-7; d_call: .; cdr3_nt: TGCGCCAGCAGCTTGGCACAGGGCTACGAGCAGTACTTC; cdr3_aa: CASSLAQGYEQYF
v_call: TRBV27; j_call: TRBJ2-3; d_call: TRBD2; cdr3_nt: TGTGCCAGCAGTTTGGGACTAGCGTACACAGATACGCAGTATTTT; cdr3_aa: CASSLGLAYTDTQYF
v_call: TRBV28; j_call: TRBJ2-7; d_call: TRBD1; cdr3_nt: TGTGCCAGCAGTTACAGGGGCCGCCCGGACGAGCAGTACTTC; cdr3_aa: CASSYRGRPDEQYF
v_call: TRBV7-9; j_call: TRBJ2-3; d_call: TRBD1; cdr3_nt: TGTGCCAGCAGCCTGCGACAGGGGAGCACAGATACGCAGTATTTT; cdr3_aa: CASSLRQGSTDTQYF
v_call: TRBV5-6; j_call: TRBJ2-7; d_call: TRBD1; cdr3_nt: TGTGCCAGCAGCCCGACAGGGTTCCTTTACGAGCAGTACTTC; cdr3_aa: CASSPTGFLYEQYF
v_call: TRBV4-3; j_call: TRBJ2-5; d_call: TRBD2; cdr3_nt: TGCGCCAGCAGCCATGCCAGCGGGAGCGGAGGAGAGACCCAGTACTTC; cdr3_aa: CASSHASGSGGETQYF
v_call: TRBV11-1; j_call: TRBJ2-7; d_call: TRBD2; cdr3_nt: TGTGCCAGCAGCCAATACGGGAGGAGGGAGCAGTACTTC; cdr3_aa: CASSQYGRREQYF
v_call: TRBV7-9; j_call: TRBJ2-3; d_call: .; cdr3_nt: TGTGCCAGCAGCCCGGAGGGCTCACTTTACAGCACAGATACGCAGTATTTT; cdr3_aa: CASSPEGSLYSTDTQYF
v_call: TRBV29-1; j_call: TRBJ1-5; d_call: TRBD1; cdr3_nt: TGCAGCGTTGGGGACAGATCGAATCAGCCCCAGCATTTT; cdr3_aa: CSVGDRSNQPQHF
v_call: TRBV5-1; j_call: TRBJ2-1; d_call: .; cdr3_nt: TGCGCCAGCAGCTCTCAGAGGCGGGATCTGAATGAGCAGTTCTTC; cdr3_aa: CASSSQRRDLNEQFF
v_call: TRBV27; j_call: TRBJ2-3; d_call: TRBD2; cdr3_nt: TGTGCCAGCAGTTGGCGCGGGAGGACCACAGATACGCAGTATTTT; cdr3_aa: CASSWRGRTTDTQYF
v_call: TRBV9; j_call: TRBJ2-1; d_call: TRBD1; cdr3_nt: TGTGCCAGCAGCCCTCGACAGGGGGAGTCCTACAATGAGCAGTTCTTC; cdr3_aa: CASSPRQGESYNEQFF
v_call: TRBV11-2; j_call: TRBJ2-7; d_call: TRBD2; cdr3_nt: TGTGCCAGCAGAGGACTAGCGGGGGGCTACGAGCAGTACTTC; cdr3_aa: CASRGLAGGYEQYF
v_call: TRBV5-4; j_call: TRBJ2-1; d_call: TRBD2; cdr3_nt: TGTGCCAGCAGCTTGAGAGCGGGGGCAGACAATGAGCAGTTCTTC; cdr3_aa: CASSLRAGADNEQFF
v_call: TRBV6-5; j_call: TRBJ1-1; d_call: .; cdr3_nt: TGTGCCAGCAGTTACCGGACACATTCGAACACTGAAGCTTTCTTT; cdr3_aa: CASSYRTHSNTEAFF
v_call: TRBV5-1; j_call: TRBJ2-6; d_call: TRBD2; cdr3_nt: TGCGCCAGCAATATGGGAGGGTCTGGGGCCAACGTCCTGACTTTC; cdr3_aa: CASNMGGSGANVLTF
v_call: TRBV7-2; j_call: TRBJ1-2; d_call: .; cdr3_nt: TGTGCCAGCAGCTTAGCGGGACCAGGGAGGGGCTACACCTTC; cdr3_aa: CASSLAGPGRGYTF
v_call: TRBV30; j_call: TRBJ1-1; d_call: TRBD1; cdr3_nt: TGTGCCTGGAGTCTAGGGGGCGGGAAAGCTTTCTTT; cdr3_aa: CAWSLGGGKAFF
v_call: TRBV9; j_call: TRBJ2-5; d_call: TRBD2; cdr3_nt: TGTGCCAGCAGCGTAGGGGGAGGGCAAGAGACCCAGTACTTC; cdr3_aa: CASSVGGGQETQYF
v_call: TRBV28; j_call: TRBJ1-1; d_call: .; cdr3_nt: TGTGCCAGCAGCCGAAAGCGGGGCACTGAAGCTTTCTTT; cdr3_aa: CASSRKRGTEAFF
v_call: TRBV11-1; j_call: TRBJ1-3; d_call: .; cdr3_nt: TGTGCCAGCAGCTTAGCCGGGGACTCTGGAAACACCATATATTTT; cdr3_aa: CASSLAGDSGNTIYF
v_call: TRBV4-2; j_call: TRBJ1-2; d_call: TRBD1; cdr3_nt: TGTGCCAGCAGCCAAGATTTACAGGGGTGGAGCTACACCTTC; cdr3_aa: CASSQDLQGWSYTF
v_call: TRBV7-7; j_call: TRBJ2-5; d_call: .; cdr3_nt: TGTGCCAGCAGCTTAGGCGGAGCGGTACAAGAGACCCAGTACTTC; cdr3_aa: CASSLGGAVQETQYF
v_call: TRBV7-8; j_call: TRBJ1-2; d_call: .; cdr3_nt: TGTGCCAGCAGCTTAGAGGAGGGCAACTATGGCTACACCTTC; cdr3_aa: CASSLEEGNYGYTF
v_call: TRBV5-1; j_call: TRBJ1-4; d_call: TRBD1; cdr3_nt: TGCGCCAGCAGCATGACAGGGACTAATGAAAAACTGTTTTTT; cdr3_aa: CASSMTGTNEKLFF
v_call: TRBV5-4; j_call: TRBJ1-2; d_call: TRBD1; cdr3_nt: TGTGCCAGCAGCTTGGGGGGACAGCCTATGGGAGGCTACACCTTC; cdr3_aa: CASSLGGQPMGGYTF
v_call: TRBV7-9; j_call: TRBJ1-2; d_call: .; cdr3_nt: TGTGCCAGCAGCTTAGGCCAGGGGCCCTATGGCTACACCTTC; cdr3_aa: CASSLGQGPYGYTF
v_call: TRBV28; j_call: TRBJ1-1; d_call: .; cdr3_nt: TGTGCCAGCAGTCTTACAGGGAAGGCAGCTTTCTTT; cdr3_aa: CASSLTGKAAFF
v_call: TRBV9; j_call: TRBJ1-4; d_call: TRBD1; cdr3_nt: TGTGCCAGCAGCGTAAACGGACAGGGTCTTCGCGAAAAACTGTTTTTT; cdr3_aa: CASSVNGQGLREKLFF
v_call: TRBV5-6; j_call: TRBJ1-1; d_call: .; cdr3_nt: TGTGCCAGCAGCTTTGGACAGAGCACTGAAGCTTTCTTT; cdr3_aa: CASSFGQSTEAFF
v_call: TRBV18; j_call: TRBJ2-5; d_call: TRBD1; cdr3_nt: TGTGCCAGCTCACCACTTAGGGACAGGGTCTTGGAGCAGTACTTC; cdr3_aa: CASSPLRDRVLEQYF
v_call: TRBV18; j_call: TRBJ2-7; d_call: TRBD1; cdr3_nt: TGTGCCAGCTCATCGACAGGGAAAACCTCCTACGAGCAGTACTTC; cdr3_aa: CASSSTGKTSYEQYF
v_call: TRBV6-1; j_call: TRBJ2-7; d_call: TRBD2; cdr3_nt: TGTGCCAGCAGCCAACTGGCTAGCGGAACCTACGAGCAGTACTTC; cdr3_aa: CASSQLASGTYEQYF
v_call: TRBV15; j_call: TRBJ1-4; d_call: .; cdr3_nt: TGTGCCACCAGCAAGCTGGGACTTGCAACTAATGAAAAACTGTTTTTT; cdr3_aa: CATSKLGLATNEKLFF
v_call: TRBV5-1; j_call: TRBJ2-1; d_call: .; cdr3_nt: TGCGCCAGCAGCTCGCGGTTGGGCTCCTACAATGAGCAGTTCTTC; cdr3_aa: CASSSRLGSYNEQFF
v_call: TRBV5-1; j_call: TRBJ2-1; d_call: .; cdr3_nt: TGCGCCAGCGGAAATCTTCAGGGGAGTAATGAGCAGTTCTTC; cdr3_aa: CASGNLQGSNEQFF
v_call: TRBV28; j_call: TRBJ2-7; d_call: .; cdr3_nt: TGTGCCAGCAGCGTGGACATGGTTCCCTACGAGCAGTACTTC; cdr3_aa: CASSVDMVPYEQYF
v_call: TRBV27; j_call: TRBJ1-1; d_call: .; cdr3_nt: TGTGCCAGCAGTTCGCGGACAGTAGCTTTCTTT; cdr3_aa: CASSSRTVAFF
v_call: TRBV6-1; j_call: TRBJ1-1; d_call: TRBD1; cdr3_nt: TGTGCCAGCAGTGTCGGGACAGGGATGGGGAACACTGAAGCTTTCTTT; cdr3_aa: CASSVGTGMGNTEAFF
v_call: TRBV7-9; j_call: TRBJ1-1; d_call: TRBD1; cdr3_nt: TGTGCCAGCAGCCCAGGACAGGCCTCCTCGAACACTGAAGCTTTCTTT; cdr3_aa: CASSPGQASSNTEAFF